The following is a T cell receptor beta chain sequence with its context. Its target is unknown. V lost 6 bases to trimming and J lost 3 bases; unmatched junction nucleotides: 16. CDR1 is MDHEN, CDR2 SYDVKM, per germline. The CDR3 runs 17 residues. PCR used 60 Vbeta primers and 13 Jbeta primers. Using immunoSEQ multiplex PCR, the repertoire was profiled, and TCRdb retains in-frame clones only, with some absent. The sample holds tens of thousands of clones, about 70% seen once. The sample originates from a study of cytomegalovirus exposure and HLA in healthy donors. Overall study findings and caveats: According to the study, about 180 TCR beta chains were cytomegalovirus-associated. Immune exposure data for these donors was limited to CMV serostatus.

This clonotype originated in a man aged 35 to 55 in good health and CMV-seropositive. The chain combines TRBV28 with TRBJ2-7; the match to TRBD2 covers 8 bases. The sequenced material came from PBMCs. For the CDR3, the DNA is TGTGCCAGCAGGGGGTTGAATTGGACTAGCCTTATCTACGAGCAGTACTTC. Encoded protein: CASRGLNWTSLIYEQYF.